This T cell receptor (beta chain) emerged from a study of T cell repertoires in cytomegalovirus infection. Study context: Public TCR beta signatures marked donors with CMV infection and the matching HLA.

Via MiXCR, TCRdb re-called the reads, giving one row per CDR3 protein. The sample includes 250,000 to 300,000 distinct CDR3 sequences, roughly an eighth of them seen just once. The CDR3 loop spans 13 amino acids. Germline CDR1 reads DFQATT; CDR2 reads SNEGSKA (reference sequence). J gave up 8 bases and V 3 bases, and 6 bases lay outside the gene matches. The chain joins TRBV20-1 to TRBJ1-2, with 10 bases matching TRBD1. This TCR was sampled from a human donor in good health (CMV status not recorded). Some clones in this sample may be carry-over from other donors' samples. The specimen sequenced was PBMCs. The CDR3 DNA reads TGCAGTGCTAGGGCTGGGACAGGGGAGGGCTACACCTTC. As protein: CSARAGTGEGYTF.